This entry lists 3 T cell receptor beta chains sequenced from one sample in a study of blood T cell repertoires in COVID-19. The method was immunoSEQ multiplex PCR; TCRdb's version includes in-frame clones alone and lacks a portion of them. The data show fewer than 400,000 clones, around 82% seen once. The sequenced material came from peripheral blood. The receptors were gathered from a man aged 25 to 40 with active or convalescent COVID-19.

The chain links TRBV5-8 to TRBJ2-1; 10 bases fit TRBD2. J was trimmed by 3 bases and V by 4 bases; bases with no gene match: 4. The CDR3 consists of 15 residues. The germline CDR1 and CDR2 sequences are SGHTS and YDEGEE. CDR3 sequence reads: CASSITSGNYNEQFF. For the CDR3, the DNA is TGTGCCAGCAGCATAACTAGCGGGAACTACAATGAGCAGTTCTTC.

This CDR3 reads CASSYPPRDYGYTF. The CDR3 bases are TGTGCCAGCAGTTACCCCCCCAGGGACTATGGCTACACCTTC. V is TRBV6-6 and J is TRBJ1-2, with D possibly TRBD1 on 5 matching bases. The CDR3 extends over 14 amino acids. Germline V gene data show CDR1 as MNHNY and CDR2 as SVGAGI (reference sequence). V gave up 2 bases and J gave up 3 bases, with 10 bases separating them.

The chain has TRBV18 and TRBJ2-1; D is uncertain. Trimming left V 2 bases short and J 9 bases short, with 14 bases between. The CDR3 sequence is 14 residues long. Per germline, CDR1 KGHSH and CDR2 LQKENI. The CDR3 is CASSPDRLYAEQFF. The DNA of the CDR3 is TGTGCCAGCTCACCAGATCGACTTTATGCTGAGCAGTTCTTC. Full variable domain (rest looked up from reference TRBV18 and TRBJ2-1): NAGVMQNPRHLVRRRGQEARLRCSPMKGHSHVYWYRQLPEEGLKFMVYLQKENIIDESGMPKERFSAEFPKEGPSILRIQQVVRGDSAAYFCASSPDRLYAEQFFGPGTRLTVL.